A single sample gave rise to the 24 T cell receptor beta chains below, sequenced in a study of T cell responses to AZD1222 COVID-19 vaccine (dated by TCRdb to about 2021). What the time point label conveys for this sample: about 28 days (+/-7) after the second vaccine dose. Library preparation employed the immunoSEQ multiplex PCR assay. This immuneACCESS table, as held by TCRdb, lists in-frame sequences with V and J called but not all clones. Of the missing ones, under half trace to an unresolved V gene in checked studies; the others have no known cause. The sample table lists 65,000 to 95,000 clones, 80% to 90% of them with a count of one. The leading ten clones occupy more than 9% of the sample. The sequenced sample was peripheral blood, obtained 28 days after the second AZD1222 dose. The receptor source for this set is an adult who received the AZD1222 COVID-19 vaccine.

The V call is TRBV9, the J call TRBJ1-4, with a tentative D call TRBD1 (5 bases). Trimming took 0 bases from V and 6 from J, leaving 12 bases between them. Germline V lookup: CDR1 SGDLS, CDR2 YYNGEE. The CDR3 sequence is 15 residues long. CDR3 amino acids: CASSVAGGADEKLFF. CDR3 bases: TGTGCCAGCAGCGTAGCCGGGGGAGCCGATGAAAAACTGTTTTTT. Supplemented by reference TRBV9 and TRBJ1-4, the full variable domain reads DSGVTQTPKHLITATGQRVTLRCSPRSGDLSVYWYQQSLDQGLQFLIQYYNGEERAKGNILERFSAQQFPDLHSELNLSSLELGDSALYFCASSVAGGADEKLFFGSGTQLSVL.

This chain uses TRBV7-2 with TRBJ1-2, with 9 nucleotides matching TRBD1. The CDR3 runs 17 residues. The V gene end was trimmed by 5 bases and the J gene end by 2 bases; junction bases not matched to a gene: 12. Germline assignment: CDR1 SGHTA and CDR2 FQGNSA. The CDR3 region has the DNA TGTGCCAGCAGCCTTGGCGGCTCCGGGACAGGGAACTATGGCTACACCTTC. Translating it yields CASSLGGSGTGNYGYTF. Drawing the rest from reference TRBV7-2 and TRBJ1-2, the complete variable domain is GAGVSQSPSNKVTEKGKDVELRCDPISGHTALYWYRQSLGQGLEFLIYFQGNSAPDKSGLPSDRFSAERTGGSVSTLTIQRTQQEDSAVYLCASSLGGSGTGNYGYTFGSGTRLTVV.

The J gene is TRBJ1-1, the V gene TRBV28, with D perhaps matching TRBD1 (5 bases). The CDR3 covers 15 residues. The V gene lost 6 bases and the J gene lost 10 bases, with 24 bases spanning the gap. The germline V gene has CDR1 MDHEN and CDR2 SYDVKM. Written as DNA, the CDR3 is TGTGCCAGCAGCCGAGGGGTGAGGGCCTCGCTTGTAGCTTTCTTT. This encodes CASSRGVRASLVAFF.

The rearrangement uses TRBV28 and TRBJ2-7, with 11 bases matching TRBD2. With 6 bases clipped from V and 6 bases from J, the junction kept 16 bases outside the gene matches. The germline V gene encodes CDR1 MDHEN and CDR2 SYDVKM. CDR3 length: 17 residues. The CDR3, as DNA: TGTGCCAGCAGACCCACCGGGACTAGCGGAGGTACTTCCGAGCAGTACTTC. It codes for CASRPTGTSGGTSEQYF.

This rearrangement joins TRBV5-4 to TRBJ2-7; 7 bases are a match to TRBD1. Germline V gene sequence: CDR1 SGHNT, CDR2 YYREEE (reference sequence). The CDR3 covers 14 residues. J was trimmed by 2 bases and V by 3 bases; bases with no gene match: 5. The CDR3 sequence: CASSSLRGPYEQYF. CDR3 coding DNA: TGTGCCAGCAGCTCATTAAGGGGGCCCTACGAGCAGTACTTC.

CDR3 DNA sequence: TGCGCCAGCAGCTTGAGACTAGCGGAAAACACCGGGGAGCTGTTTTTT. Translating it yields CASSLRLAENTGELFF. J is TRBJ2-2 and V is TRBV5-1; the match to TRBD2 covers 9 bases. This CDR3 comprises 16 residues. With 1 base clipped from V and 2 bases from J, the junction kept 3 bases outside the gene matches. Germline loops: CDR1 SGHRS, CDR2 YFSETQ.

V usage is TRBV28 and J usage is TRBJ1-3, with 9 bases fitting TRBD1. Unmatched junction bases numbered 10, after V lost 5 bases and J lost 5 bases. This CDR3 has 16 residues. The V gene's germline CDR1 is MDHEN and CDR2 SYDVKM. CDR3 DNA sequence: TGTGCCAGCAGTCCGATGACAGGGGGACCCCGAAACACCATATATTTT. Translation gives CASSPMTGGPRNTIYF.

The chain is built from TRBV7-8 and TRBJ1-1; D not resolved. The CDR3 length is 15 residues. Germline lookup yields CDR1 SGHVS and CDR2 FQNEAQ. V lost 6 bases and J lost 1, with 15 bases in between. The CDR3 bases are TGTGCCAGCAGTAAAGATGGACGGGGGAACACTGAAGCTTTCTTT. Its protein is CASSKDGRGNTEAFF.

The chain carries TRBV5-1 and TRBJ1-5; no firm D call. The CDR3 is made up of 14 amino acids. CDR1 is SGHRS and CDR2 is YFSETQ in the germline V gene. The V end was cut by 0 bases, the J end by 11 bases, with 15 bases between. CDR3 bases: TGCGCCAGCAGCTTGGACGGACCCAATTCCGCCCAGCATTTT. This gives the protein CASSLDGPNSAQHF.

The chain joins TRBV12-3 or TRBV12-4 to TRBJ1-5, with D unclear. The CDR3 runs 11 residues. The V gene lost 7 bases and the J gene lost 5 bases, with 6 bases spanning the gap. This chain's CDR3 is CASTPYQPQHF. The DNA of the CDR3 is TGTGCCAGCACCCCGTATCAGCCCCAGCATTTT.

This clone was seen a few times. The gene calls are TRBV18 and TRBJ1-1; D call uncertain. V lost 3 bases to trimming and J lost 0 bases, with 5 bases between them. CDR3 length: 13 amino acids. Germline-derived CDR1 and CDR2 are KGHSH and LQKENI. For the CDR3, the DNA is TGTGCCAGCTCACCGTCGATGAACACTGAAGCTTTCTTT. It specifies CASSPSMNTEAFF.

The chain carries TRBV23-1 and TRBJ1-5; D is unresolved. TRBV23-1 is filed as an ORF, its function uncertain. V was shortened by 1 base and J by 0 bases, with 28 bases between the two germline ends. The CDR3 covers 22 residues. The CDR3 here is CASSQYRGRPPSLSDSNQPQHF. The CDR3 DNA sequence: TGCGCCAGCAGTCAATATCGCGGCAGGCCGCCTTCTCTCTCGGATAGCAATCAGCCCCAGCATTTT.

The chain uses TRBV6-1 and TRBJ2-7; D is perhaps TRBD1 (5 bases). The length of the CDR3 is 12 residues. Germline V gives CDR1 MNHNS, CDR2 SASEGT. V lost 2 bases, J lost 4 bases, and 6 bases lay in between. The DNA of the CDR3 is TGTGCCAGCAGTGAAAGGGGTTACGAGCAGTACTTC. It yields the protein CASSERGYEQYF.

This chain joins TRBV7-9 and TRBJ1-2; 7 bases fit TRBD1. Unmatched junction bases numbered 13, after V lost 4 bases and J lost 8 bases. This CDR3 has 15 amino acids. Germline V CDR1 and CDR2: SEHNR, FQNEAQ (reference sequence). The CDR3 spells CASSSPLRGATGYTF. The DNA of the CDR3 is TGTGCCAGCAGCTCACCGCTCAGGGGGGCAACGGGCTACACCTTC.

The J gene is TRBJ2-1, the V gene TRBV4-2; the D is unclear. Germline CDR1 reads LGHNA; CDR2 reads YNFKEQ. The CDR3 is 15 amino acids. The ends were cut back, 4 bases at V and 12 bases at J, with 22 bases in the middle. The CDR3 sequence is CASSPNLRPDHAQFF. The CDR3, as DNA: TGTGCCAGCAGCCCTAATTTGCGCCCGGATCATGCGCAGTTCTTC.

V is TRBV5-6 and J is TRBJ1-5; a weak D match, TRBD1 (5 bases). Trimming removed 2 bases at V and 6 bases at J, with 12 bases between. The CDR3 spans 14 residues. Germline loops: CDR1 SGHDT, CDR2 YYEEEE. DNA of the CDR3: TGTGCCAGCAGCTTTAGGGGCGCAAGTCAGCCCCAGCATTTT. This encodes CASSFRGASQPQHF. Combining the CDR3 with reference TRBV5-6 and TRBJ1-5 gives the whole variable domain DAGVTQSPTHLIKTRGQQVTLRCSPKSGHDTVSWYQQALGQGPQFIFQYYEEEERQRGNFPDRFSGHQFPNYSSELNVNALLLGDSALYLCASSFRGASQPQHFGDGTRLSIL.

V is TRBV2 and J is TRBJ1-6; D gene unclear. V was cut by 4 bases and J by 10 bases, with 11 bases left in between. The CDR3 contains 13 residues. The germline V gene encodes CDR1 SNHLY and CDR2 FYNNEI. The DNA of the CDR3 is TGTGCCAGCAGTGGGACGGCCGGGTCACCCCTCCACTTT. It translates to CASSGTAGSPLHF.

The chain combines TRBV4-2 with TRBJ1-1; D call uncertain. The length of the CDR3 is 14 residues. Germline values: CDR1 LGHNA, CDR2 YNFKEQ. Between the trimmed V and J ends, which lost 5 bases and 3 bases, there was a span of 13 bases. DNA for the CDR3: TGTGCCAGCAGCTATAATCTCCGGGACACTGAAGCTTTCTTT. Its translation is CASSYNLRDTEAFF.

V is TRBV7-3 and J is TRBJ2-3; 10 bases align to TRBD1. CDR1 is SGHTA, CDR2 FQGTGA, per germline. CDR3 length: 15 residues. After removal of 5 bases from V and 4 bases from J, the junction contained 6 bases not matched to a gene. The CDR3 DNA reads as TGTGCCAGCAGCCCGGGACAGGGGTGGCCAGATACGCAGTATTTT. Protein product: CASSPGQGWPDTQYF.

This clone has just a few counts. The chain has TRBV7-2 and TRBJ1-2; perhaps TRBD1 as D (5 bases). Germline values: CDR1 SGHTA, CDR2 FQGNSA. Trimming shortened V by 5 bases and J by 5 bases, and 12 bases separated the two germline ends. The CDR3 is 13 residues long. In nucleotides, the CDR3 is TGTGCCAGCAGCCTGCAGGGTCCTTATGGCTACACCTTC. This translates into CASSLQGPYGYTF.

The chain uses TRBV24-1 and TRBJ2-3; D may be TRBD1 or TRBD2 (5 bases each). Between the trimmed V and J ends, which lost 2 bases and 0 bases, there was a span of 8 bases. The CDR3 is made up of 15 amino acids. Germline CDR1 reads KGHDR; CDR2 reads SFDVKD. Here the CDR3 DNA reads TGTGCCACCAGTGATTATCGGGACAGCACAGATACGCAGTATTTT. Encoded protein: CATSDYRDSTDTQYF.

The rearrangement links TRBV6-5 to TRBJ1-4; 7 bases map to TRBD1. The CDR3 sequence is 15 residues long. Germline lookup yields CDR1 MNHEY and CDR2 SVGAGI. V lost 8 bases, J lost 6 bases, and 12 bases stayed unmatched. The chain's CDR3 is CASRGQASRHEKLFF. The CDR3 DNA follows: TGTGCCAGCCGAGGACAGGCTTCGCGGCATGAAAAACTGTTTTTT.

This clone appeared once. This chain connects TRBV4-2 to TRBJ2-3; 7 positions match TRBD2. V trimming: 2 bases; J trimming: 2 bases; junction bases outside the gene matches: 4. The CDR3 spans 15 residues. CDR1 is LGHNA, CDR2 YNFKEQ, per germline. The CDR3, as DNA: TGTGCCAGCAGCCAAACCAGCGGGGTCACAGATACGCAGTATTTT. This sequence encodes CASSQTSGVTDTQYF.

The chain has TRBV28 and TRBJ1-5; no reliable D call. The CDR3 runs 14 residues. CDR1 MDHEN and CDR2 SYDVKM come from the germline V gene. Trimming left V 3 bases short and J 7 bases short, with 13 bases between. The CDR3 here is CASSLNRSPQPQHF. CDR3 DNA: TGTGCCAGCAGTTTGAATCGGTCCCCGCAGCCCCAGCATTTT.